These 11 T cell receptor beta chains came from one sample sequenced in a study of shared clonotypes between healthy human individuals. Sequencing used immunoSEQ multiplex PCR; TCRdb keeps in-frame clones, though not all of them. The sample shows some 2,000,000 clones, approximately 96% of them seen only once. The sequenced material came from naive CD4+ T cells sorted from blood. Subset given: CD45RA+ positively selected. These receptors all stem from a man aged 18 to 29 in good health.

The V and J genes are TRBV28 and TRBJ2-2; 8 bases match TRBD2. With V trimmed by 4 bases and J by 5 bases, 9 bases remained unmatched. The germline CDR1 and CDR2 sequences are MDHEN and SYDVKM. The CDR3 contains 16 residues. CDR3 sequence reads: CASSSSGGPGTGELFF. CDR3 in DNA: TGTGCCAGCAGTTCCTCGGGGGGGCCGGGAACCGGGGAGCTGTTTTTT.

The chain carries TRBV18 and TRBJ1-1; weak D call: TRBD1 (5 bases). With 3 bases removed from V and 4 bases from J, the gap between germline ends came to 15 bases. CDR1 and CDR2 from the germline V gene are KGHSH and LQKENI. CDR3 size: 15 residues. The CDR3 DNA is TGTGCCAGCTCACCGCGACAGCCTAAAGGCACTGAAGCTTTCTTT. The encoded protein is CASSPRQPKGTEAFF.

This sequence joins TRBV7-2 and TRBJ1-4; TRBD1 is a possible D gene (5 bases). Germline V gene data show CDR1 as SGHTA and CDR2 as FQGNSA. This CDR3 spans 15 amino acids. Trimming took 5 bases from V and 5 from J, leaving 15 bases between them. The CDR3 sequence: CASSPQGFSNEKLFF. Here the CDR3 DNA reads TGTGCCAGCAGCCCCCAGGGATTCAGCAATGAAAAACTGTTTTTT.

The chain carries TRBV6-1 and TRBJ1-6, with D uncertain. CDR1 is MNHNS, CDR2 SASEGT, per germline. This CDR3 has 15 residues. V lost 3 bases and J lost 2, with 8 bases in between. The CDR3 spells CASSDILAYNSPLHF. The DNA of the CDR3 is TGTGCCAGCAGTGACATTCTCGCCTATAATTCACCCCTCCACTTT.

The V and J genes are TRBV19 and TRBJ1-2; the D gene is possibly TRBD1 (6 bases). Germline values: CDR1 LNHDA, CDR2 SQIVND (reference sequence). V lost 5 bases to trimming and J lost 10 bases, with 14 bases between them. There are 12 residues in the CDR3. The CDR3 region has the DNA TGTGCCAGTAGTCCGAGACAGGAGGCCTACACCTTC. This sequence encodes CASSPRQEAYTF.

V and J are TRBV5-4 and TRBJ1-2, with TRBD1 as a possible D gene (5 bases). V shed 3 bases and J shed 2 bases, with 17 bases lying between them. The germline V gene has CDR1 SGHNT and CDR2 YYREEE (reference sequence). This CDR3 is 16 amino acids long. The CDR3 reads CASSSRTSRGNYGYTF. CDR3 bases: TGTGCCAGCAGCTCCAGGACATCGCGGGGGAACTATGGCTACACCTTC.

The chain is built from TRBV5-4 and TRBJ1-2; TRBD1 is a possible D gene (5 bases). The CDR3 loop spans 14 amino acids. V gave up 2 bases and J gave up 5 bases, with 13 bases separating them. The V gene's germline CDR1 is SGHNT and CDR2 YYREEE (reference sequence). The CDR3 nucleotides are TGTGCCAGCAGCTTTGGTACGGGGACGTATGGCTACACCTTC. Residues: CASSFGTGTYGYTF. Full variable domain (remainder filled in from reference TRBV5-4 and TRBJ1-2): ETGVTQSPTHLIKTRGQQVTLRCSSQSGHNTVSWYQQALGQGPQFIFQYYREEENGRGNFPPRFSGLQFPNYSSELNVNALELDDSALYLCASSFGTGTYGYTFGSGTRLTVV.

This chain links TRBV19 with TRBJ2-7, with TRBD2 matching 8 bases. This CDR3 comprises 12 residues. Germline loops: CDR1 LNHDA, CDR2 SQIVND (reference sequence). With 8 bases clipped from V and 6 bases from J, the junction kept 6 bases outside the gene matches. Here the CDR3 DNA reads TGTGCCAGTTCCAGCGGGGGAGGCGAGCAGTACTTC. Protein sequence: CASSSGGGEQYF.

This clone has a single count. The chain is built from TRBV5-4 and TRBJ1-1; D not certain. Trimming shortened V by 1 base and J by 11 bases, and 12 bases separated the two germline ends. The V gene's germline CDR1 is SGHNT and CDR2 YYREEE (reference sequence). This CDR3 spans 12 amino acids. The chain's CDR3 is CASSLNSWEAFF. Written as DNA, the CDR3 is TGTGCCAGCAGCTTGAACAGCTGGGAGGCTTTCTTT.

The chain recombines TRBV7-8 with TRBJ2-7, with unresolved D. The CDR3 spans 13 residues. In germline, CDR1 is SGHVS, CDR2 FQNEAQ. V was pared by 5 bases and J by 0 bases, with 8 bases between. DNA for the CDR3: TGTGCCAGCAGCCTTCCCCCCTCCTACGAGCAGTACTTC. It codes for CASSLPPSYEQYF.

The genes are TRBV29-1 and TRBJ1-2; TRBD1 matches at 7 bases. This CDR3 is built from 14 residues. The V segment lost 3 bases and the J segment 2 bases; nucleotides outside the gene matches: 6. CDR1 SQVTM and CDR2 ANQGSEA come from the germline V gene. DNA for the CDR3: TGCAGCGTTGAGGAAAGGGGGCCAAACTATGGCTACACCTTC. It specifies CSVEERGPNYGYTF.